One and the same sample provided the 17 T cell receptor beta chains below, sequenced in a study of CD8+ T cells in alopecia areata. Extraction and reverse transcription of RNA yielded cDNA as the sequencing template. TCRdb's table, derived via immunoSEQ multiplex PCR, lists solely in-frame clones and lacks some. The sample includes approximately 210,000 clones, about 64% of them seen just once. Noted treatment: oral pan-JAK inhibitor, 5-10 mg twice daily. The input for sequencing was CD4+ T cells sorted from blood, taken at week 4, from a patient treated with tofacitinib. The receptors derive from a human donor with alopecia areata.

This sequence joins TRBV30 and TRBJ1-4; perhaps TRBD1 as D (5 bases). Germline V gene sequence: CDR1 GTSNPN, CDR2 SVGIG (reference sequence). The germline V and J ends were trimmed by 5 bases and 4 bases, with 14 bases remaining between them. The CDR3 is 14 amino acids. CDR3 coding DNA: TGTGCCTGGGGTCCGGGGCACGGTAATGAAAAACTGTTTTTT. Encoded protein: CAWGPGHGNEKLFF.

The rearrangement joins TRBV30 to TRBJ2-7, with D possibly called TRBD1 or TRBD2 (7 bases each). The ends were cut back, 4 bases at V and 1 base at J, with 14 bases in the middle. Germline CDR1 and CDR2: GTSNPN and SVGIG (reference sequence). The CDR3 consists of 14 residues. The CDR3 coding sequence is TGTGCCTGGATGGGAGGGGACAGTTCCTACGAGCAGTACTTC. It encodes CAWMGGDSSYEQYF.

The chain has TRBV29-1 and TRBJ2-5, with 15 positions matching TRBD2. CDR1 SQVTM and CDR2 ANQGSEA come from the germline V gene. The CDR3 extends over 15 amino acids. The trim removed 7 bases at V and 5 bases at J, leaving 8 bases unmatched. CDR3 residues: CSGGLAGGRRETQYF. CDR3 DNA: TGCAGCGGCGGACTAGCGGGGGGGCGTCGCGAGACCCAGTACTTC.

The CDR3 DNA reads as TGCGCCAGCAGTCCCCCTTCAGGTTTGACGCAGTATTTT. Encoded protein: CASSPPSGLTQYF. This sequence joins TRBV23-1 and TRBJ2-3; D not certain. TRBV23-1 is an open reading frame whose function is uncertain. Between the trimmed V and J ends, which lost 4 bases and 9 bases, there was a span of 14 bases. This CDR3 is built from 13 residues.

The CDR3 reads CAWNRAKNIQYF. CDR3 bases: TGTGCCTGGAACAGAGCCAAAAACATTCAGTACTTC. The chain couples TRBV30 to TRBJ2-4; D is unresolved. There are 12 residues in the CDR3. From germline, CDR1 is GTSNPN and CDR2 SVGIG (reference sequence). Between the trimmed V and J ends, which lost 4 bases and 0 bases, there was a span of 4 bases.

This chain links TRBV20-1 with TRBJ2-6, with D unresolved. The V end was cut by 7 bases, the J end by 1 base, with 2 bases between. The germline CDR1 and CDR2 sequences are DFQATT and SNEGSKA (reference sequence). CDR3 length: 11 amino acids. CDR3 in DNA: TGCAGTGGATCTGGGGCCAACGTCCTGACTTTC. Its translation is CSGSGANVLTF.

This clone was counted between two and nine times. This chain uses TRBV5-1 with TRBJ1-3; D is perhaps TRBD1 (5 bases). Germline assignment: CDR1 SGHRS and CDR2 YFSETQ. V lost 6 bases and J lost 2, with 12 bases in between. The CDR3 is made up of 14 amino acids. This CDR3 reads CASMDPRAGNTIYF. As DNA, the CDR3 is TGCGCCAGCATGGACCCCAGGGCTGGAAACACCATATATTTT.

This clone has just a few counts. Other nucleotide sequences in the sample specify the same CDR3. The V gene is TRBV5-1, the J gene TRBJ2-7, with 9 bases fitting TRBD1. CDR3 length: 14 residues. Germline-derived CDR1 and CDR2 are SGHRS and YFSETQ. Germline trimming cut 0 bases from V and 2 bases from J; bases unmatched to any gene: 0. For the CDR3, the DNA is TGCGCCAGCAGCTTGGACAGGGGGCCCTACGAGCAGTACTTC. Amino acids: CASSLDRGPYEQYF. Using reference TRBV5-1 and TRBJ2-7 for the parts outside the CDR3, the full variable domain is KAGVTQTPRYLIKTRGQQVTLSCSPISGHRSVSWYQQTPGQGLQFLFEYFSETQRNKGNFPGRFSGRQFSNSRSEMNVSTLELGDSALYLCASSLDRGPYEQYFGPGTRLTVT.

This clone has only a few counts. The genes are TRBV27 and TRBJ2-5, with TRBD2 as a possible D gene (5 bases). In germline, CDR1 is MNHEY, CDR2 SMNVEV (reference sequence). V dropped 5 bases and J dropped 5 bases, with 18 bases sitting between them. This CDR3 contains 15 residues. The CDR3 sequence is CASSLRDGGRETQYF. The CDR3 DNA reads TGTGCCAGCAGTCTACGGGATGGCGGTAGGGAGACCCAGTACTTC.

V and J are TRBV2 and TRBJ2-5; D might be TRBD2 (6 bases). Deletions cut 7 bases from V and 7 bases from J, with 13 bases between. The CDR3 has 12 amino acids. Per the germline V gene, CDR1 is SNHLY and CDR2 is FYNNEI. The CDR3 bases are TGTGCCAGCACGGAGGGCCCGGGGACCCAGTACTTC. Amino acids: CASTEGPGTQYF.

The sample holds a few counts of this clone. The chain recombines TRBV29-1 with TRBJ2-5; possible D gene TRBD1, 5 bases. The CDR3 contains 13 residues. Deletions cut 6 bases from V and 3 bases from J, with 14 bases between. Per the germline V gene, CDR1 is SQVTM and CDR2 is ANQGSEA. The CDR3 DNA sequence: TGCAGCGTAGGGGTACATTTAGAAGAGACCCAGTACTTC. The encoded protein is CSVGVHLEETQYF.

In DNA form, the CDR3 reads TGTGCCAGCAGCTCGGGGGTAGCTGAAGAGACCCAGTACTTC. Its translation: CASSSGVAEETQYF. The chain carries TRBV7-9 and TRBJ2-5; possible D gene TRBD2, 6 bases. Trimming stripped 4 bases from V and 3 bases from J, with 12 bases between. Germline V lookup: CDR1 SEHNR, CDR2 FQNEAQ (reference sequence). The CDR3 length is 14 residues.

CDR3 residues: CASSVNQGSYNEQFF. The DNA of the CDR3 is TGTGCCAGCAGCGTAAATCAGGGCTCCTACAATGAGCAGTTCTTC. V and J are TRBV9 and TRBJ2-1, with D possibly matching TRBD1 (5 bases). The CDR3 contains 15 residues. Germline V gene data show CDR1 as SGDLS and CDR2 as YYNGEE. V lost 1 base and J 0 bases, leaving 8 bases between the germline ends. The variable domain in full, with the rest retrieved from reference TRBV9 and TRBJ2-1, is DSGVTQTPKHLITATGQRVTLRCSPRSGDLSVYWYQQSLDQGLQFLIQYYNGEERAKGNILERFSAQQFPDLHSELNLSSLELGDSALYFCASSVNQGSYNEQFFGPGTRLTVL.

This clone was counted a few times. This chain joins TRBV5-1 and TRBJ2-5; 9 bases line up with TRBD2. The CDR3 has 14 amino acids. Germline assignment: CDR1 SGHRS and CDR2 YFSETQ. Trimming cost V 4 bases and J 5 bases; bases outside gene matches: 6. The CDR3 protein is CASSVGLAMETQYF. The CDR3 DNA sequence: TGCGCCAGCAGCGTCGGACTAGCGATGGAGACCCAGTACTTC.

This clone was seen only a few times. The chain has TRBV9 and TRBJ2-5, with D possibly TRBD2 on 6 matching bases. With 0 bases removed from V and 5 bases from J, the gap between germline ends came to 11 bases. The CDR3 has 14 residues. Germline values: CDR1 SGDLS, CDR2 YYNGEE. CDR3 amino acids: CASSVGLVEETQYF. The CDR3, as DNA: TGTGCCAGCAGCGTAGGACTAGTTGAGGAGACCCAGTACTTC.

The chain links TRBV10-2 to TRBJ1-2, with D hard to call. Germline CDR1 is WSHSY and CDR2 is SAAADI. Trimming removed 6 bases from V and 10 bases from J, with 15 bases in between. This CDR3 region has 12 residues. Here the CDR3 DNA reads TGCGCCAGCAGGGCCGGGGAGGGAGCCTACACCTTC. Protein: CASRAGEGAYTF.

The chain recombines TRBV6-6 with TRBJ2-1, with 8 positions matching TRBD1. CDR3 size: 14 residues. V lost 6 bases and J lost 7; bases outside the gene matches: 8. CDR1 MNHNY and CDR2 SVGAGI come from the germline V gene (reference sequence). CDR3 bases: TGTGCCAGCAGGAGGGACACAGGGGGAAATGAGCAGTTCTTC. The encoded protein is CASRRDTGGNEQFF.